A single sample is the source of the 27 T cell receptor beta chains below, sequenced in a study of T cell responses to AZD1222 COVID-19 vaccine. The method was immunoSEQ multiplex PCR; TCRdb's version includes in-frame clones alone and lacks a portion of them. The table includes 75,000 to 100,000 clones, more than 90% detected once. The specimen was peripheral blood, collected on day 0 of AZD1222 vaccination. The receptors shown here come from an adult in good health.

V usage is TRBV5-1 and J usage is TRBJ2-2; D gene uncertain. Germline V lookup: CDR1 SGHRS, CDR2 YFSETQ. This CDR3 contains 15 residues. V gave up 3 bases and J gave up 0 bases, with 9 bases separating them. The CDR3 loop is CASSSFQPNTGELFF. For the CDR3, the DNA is TGCGCCAGCAGCTCCTTCCAGCCGAACACCGGGGAGCTGTTTTTT.

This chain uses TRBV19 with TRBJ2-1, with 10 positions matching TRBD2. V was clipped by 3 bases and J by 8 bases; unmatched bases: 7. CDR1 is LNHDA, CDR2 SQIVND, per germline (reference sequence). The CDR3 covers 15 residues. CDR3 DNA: TGTGCCAGTAGTATGTCAGCGGGAGGGGGTTATGAGCAGTTCTTC. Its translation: CASSMSAGGGYEQFF.

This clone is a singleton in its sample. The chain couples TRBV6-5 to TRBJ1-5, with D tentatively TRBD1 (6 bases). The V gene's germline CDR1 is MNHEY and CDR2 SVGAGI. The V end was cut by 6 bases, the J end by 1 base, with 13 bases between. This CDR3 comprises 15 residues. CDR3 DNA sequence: TGTGCCAGCAGGGAGACAGGAGCAAGCAATCAGCCCCAGCATTTT. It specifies CASRETGASNQPQHF.

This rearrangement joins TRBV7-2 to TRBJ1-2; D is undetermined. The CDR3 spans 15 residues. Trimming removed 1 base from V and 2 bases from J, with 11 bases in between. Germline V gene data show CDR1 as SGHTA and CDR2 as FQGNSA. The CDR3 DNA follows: TGTGCCAGCAGCTTAGGGCCGGGGATCAACTATGGCTACACCTTC. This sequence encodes CASSLGPGINYGYTF. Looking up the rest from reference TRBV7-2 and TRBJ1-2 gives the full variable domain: GAGVSQSPSNKVTEKGKDVELRCDPISGHTALYWYRQSLGQGLEFLIYFQGNSAPDKSGLPSDRFSAERTGGSVSTLTIQRTQQEDSAVYLCASSLGPGINYGYTFGSGTRLTVV.

The CDR3 sequence is CAISDREGQPQHF. The DNA of the CDR3 is TGTGCCATCAGTGATCGGGAGGGTCAGCCCCAGCATTTT. The chain combines TRBV10-3 with TRBJ1-5; D is unresolved. The V end lost 3 bases, the J end lost 6 bases, and 9 bases lay between the germline ends. This CDR3 spans 13 amino acids. CDR1 and CDR2 from the germline V gene are ENHRY and SYGVKD.

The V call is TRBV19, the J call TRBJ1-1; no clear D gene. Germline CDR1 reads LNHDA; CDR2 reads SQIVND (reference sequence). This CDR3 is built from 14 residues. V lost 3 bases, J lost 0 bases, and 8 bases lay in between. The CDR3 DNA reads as TGTGCCAGTAGTATGACGACTATGAACACTGAAGCTTTCTTT. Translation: CASSMTTMNTEAFF.

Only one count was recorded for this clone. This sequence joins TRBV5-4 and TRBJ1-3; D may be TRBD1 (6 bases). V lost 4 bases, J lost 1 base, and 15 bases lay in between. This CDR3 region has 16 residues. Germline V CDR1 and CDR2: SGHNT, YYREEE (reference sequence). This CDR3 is CASSGGAGASGNTIYF. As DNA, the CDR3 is TGTGCCAGCAGCGGGGGGGCAGGTGCTTCTGGAAACACCATATATTTT.

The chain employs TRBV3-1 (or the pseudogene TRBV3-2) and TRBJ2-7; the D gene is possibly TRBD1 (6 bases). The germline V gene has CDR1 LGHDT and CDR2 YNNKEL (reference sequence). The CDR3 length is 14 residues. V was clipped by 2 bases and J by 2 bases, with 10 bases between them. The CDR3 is CASSQSRGTYEQYF. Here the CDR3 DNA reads TGTGCCAGCAGCCAATCCAGGGGCACCTACGAGCAGTACTTC.

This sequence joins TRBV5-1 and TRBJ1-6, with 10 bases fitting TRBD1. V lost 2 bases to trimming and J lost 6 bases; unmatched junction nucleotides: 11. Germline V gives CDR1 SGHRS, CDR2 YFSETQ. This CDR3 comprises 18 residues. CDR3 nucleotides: TGCGCCAGCAGCTTTCGCGCCCGGGACAGGGGTGGTAATTCACCCCTCCACTTT. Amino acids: CASSFRARDRGGNSPLHF.

In DNA, the CDR3 is TGCGCCACCCTTACCGGGACAGCGAACACTGAAGCTTTCTTT. It is translated as CATLTGTANTEAFF. This chain connects TRBV10-2 to TRBJ1-1; 7 bases are shared with TRBD1. The CDR3 has 14 amino acids. V shed 10 bases and J 1 base; nucleotides not matched to a gene: 9. The germline V gene has CDR1 WSHSY and CDR2 SAAADI.

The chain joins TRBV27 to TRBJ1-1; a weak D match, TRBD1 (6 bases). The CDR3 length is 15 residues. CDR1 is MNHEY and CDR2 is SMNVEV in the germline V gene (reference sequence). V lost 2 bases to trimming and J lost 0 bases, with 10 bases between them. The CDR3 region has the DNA TGTGCCAGCAGTTTACTTGGACAGATGAACACTGAAGCTTTCTTT. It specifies CASSLLGQMNTEAFF.

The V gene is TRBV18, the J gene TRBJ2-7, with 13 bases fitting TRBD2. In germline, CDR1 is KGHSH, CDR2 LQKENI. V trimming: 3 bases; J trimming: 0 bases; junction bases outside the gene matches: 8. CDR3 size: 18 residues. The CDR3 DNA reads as TGTGCCAGCTCACCCGTCCCGGGACTAGCGGGGAGCTCCTACGAGCAGTACTTC. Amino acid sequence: CASSPVPGLAGSSYEQYF.

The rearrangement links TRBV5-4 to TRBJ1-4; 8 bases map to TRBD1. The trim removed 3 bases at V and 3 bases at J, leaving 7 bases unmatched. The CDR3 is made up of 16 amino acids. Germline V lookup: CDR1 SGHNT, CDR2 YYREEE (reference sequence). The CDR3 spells CASSSPTGAANEKLFF. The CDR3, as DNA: TGTGCCAGCAGCTCCCCGACAGGGGCAGCTAATGAAAAACTGTTTTTT.

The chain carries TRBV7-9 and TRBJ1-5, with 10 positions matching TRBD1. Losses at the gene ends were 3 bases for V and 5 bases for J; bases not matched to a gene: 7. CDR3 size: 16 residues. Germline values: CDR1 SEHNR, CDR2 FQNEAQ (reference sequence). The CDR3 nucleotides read TGTGCCAGCAGCTTTATGACCGGGACAGGGGATCAGCCCCAGCATTTT. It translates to CASSFMTGTGDQPQHF.

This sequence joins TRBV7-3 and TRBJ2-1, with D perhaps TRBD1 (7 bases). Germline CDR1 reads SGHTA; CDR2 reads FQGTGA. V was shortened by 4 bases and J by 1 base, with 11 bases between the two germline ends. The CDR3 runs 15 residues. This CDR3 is CASSSGGQSYNEQFF. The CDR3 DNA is TGTGCCAGCAGCTCAGGGGGGCAATCCTACAATGAGCAGTTCTTC.

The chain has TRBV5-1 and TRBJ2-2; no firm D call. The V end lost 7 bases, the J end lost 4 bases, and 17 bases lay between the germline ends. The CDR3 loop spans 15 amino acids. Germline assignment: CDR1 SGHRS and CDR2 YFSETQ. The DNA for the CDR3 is TGCGCCAGCTATCCCAGACCAGGCGGCACCGGGGAGCTGTTTTTT. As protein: CASYPRPGGTGELFF. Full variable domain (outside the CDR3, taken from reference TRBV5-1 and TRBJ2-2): KAGVTQTPRYLIKTRGQQVTLSCSPISGHRSVSWYQQTPGQGLQFLFEYFSETQRNKGNFPGRFSGRQFSNSRSEMNVSTLELGDSALYLCASYPRPGGTGELFFGEGSRLTVL.

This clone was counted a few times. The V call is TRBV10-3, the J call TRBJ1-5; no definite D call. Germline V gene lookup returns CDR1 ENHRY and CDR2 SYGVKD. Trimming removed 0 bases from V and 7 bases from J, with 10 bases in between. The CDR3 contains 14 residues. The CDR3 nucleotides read TGTGCCATCAGTGAGTCTGAGGAGGGACAGCCCCAGCATTTT. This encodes CAISESEEGQPQHF.

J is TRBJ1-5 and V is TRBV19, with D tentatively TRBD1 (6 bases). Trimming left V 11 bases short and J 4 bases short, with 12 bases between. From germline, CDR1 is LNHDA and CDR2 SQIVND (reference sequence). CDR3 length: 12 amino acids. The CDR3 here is CASTGSNQPQHF. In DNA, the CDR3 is TGTGCCTCCACAGGGTCGAATCAGCCCCAGCATTTT.

CDR3 DNA sequence: TGTGCCAGCAGCCAAGGCAGCGGTCCAGGAGGGACCCAGTACTTC. It is translated as CASSQGSGPGGTQYF. The V call is TRBV3-1 (or the pseudogene TRBV3-2), the J call TRBJ2-5, with D possibly being TRBD2 (5 bases). Trimming took off 1 base at V and 7 bases at J, with 16 bases between the two ends. Germline CDR1 reads LGHDT; CDR2 reads YNNKEL (reference sequence). There are 15 residues in the CDR3.

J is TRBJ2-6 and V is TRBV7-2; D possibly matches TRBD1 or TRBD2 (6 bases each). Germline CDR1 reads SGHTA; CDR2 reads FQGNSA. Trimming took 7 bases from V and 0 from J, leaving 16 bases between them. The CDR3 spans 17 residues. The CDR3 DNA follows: TGTGCCAGCACAAGGGGGGCGGGATTCTCTGGGGCCAACGTCCTGACTTTC. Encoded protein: CASTRGAGFSGANVLTF.

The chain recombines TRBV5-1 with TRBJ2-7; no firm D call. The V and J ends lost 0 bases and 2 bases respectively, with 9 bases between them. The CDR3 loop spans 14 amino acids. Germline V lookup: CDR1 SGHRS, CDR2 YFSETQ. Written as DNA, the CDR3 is TGCGCCAGCAGCTTGGACTCAGGAGCCTACGAGCAGTACTTC. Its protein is CASSLDSGAYEQYF.

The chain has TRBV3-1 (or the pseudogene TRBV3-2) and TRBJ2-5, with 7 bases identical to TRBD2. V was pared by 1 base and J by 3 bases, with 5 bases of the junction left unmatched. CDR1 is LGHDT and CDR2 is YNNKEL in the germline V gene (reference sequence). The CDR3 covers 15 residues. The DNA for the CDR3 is TGTGCCAGCAGCCAAGGACCTAGCGGCAAAGAGACCCAGTACTTC. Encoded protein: CASSQGPSGKETQYF.

In nucleotides, the CDR3 is TGTGCCAGCAGTCTCCTCGGGTCTAACTATGGCTACACCTTC. Encoded protein: CASSLLGSNYGYTF. The chain is built from TRBV6-5 and TRBJ1-2; unclear D gene. V lost 5 bases and J lost 0, with 10 bases in between. CDR1 is MNHEY, CDR2 SVGAGI, per germline. The CDR3 runs 14 residues.

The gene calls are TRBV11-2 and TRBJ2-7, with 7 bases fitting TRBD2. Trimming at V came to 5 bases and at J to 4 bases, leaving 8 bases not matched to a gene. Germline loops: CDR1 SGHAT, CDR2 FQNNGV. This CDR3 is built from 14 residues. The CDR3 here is CASSPGTITYEQYF. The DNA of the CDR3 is TGTGCCAGCAGCCCGGGGACTATAACTTACGAGCAGTACTTC.

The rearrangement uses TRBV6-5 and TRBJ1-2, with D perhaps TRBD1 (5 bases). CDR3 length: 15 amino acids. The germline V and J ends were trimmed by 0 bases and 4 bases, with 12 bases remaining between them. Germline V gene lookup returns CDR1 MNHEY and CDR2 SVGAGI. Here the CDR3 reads CASSYSSQGTYGYTF. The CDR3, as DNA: TGTGCCAGCAGTTACTCGAGCCAGGGCACCTATGGCTACACCTTC.

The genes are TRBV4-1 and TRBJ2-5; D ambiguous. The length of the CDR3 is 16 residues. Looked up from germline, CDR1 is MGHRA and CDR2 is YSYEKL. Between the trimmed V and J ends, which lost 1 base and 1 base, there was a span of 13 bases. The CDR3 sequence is CASSQVPGEPQETQYF. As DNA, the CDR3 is TGCGCCAGCAGCCAAGTTCCTGGGGAACCCCAAGAGACCCAGTACTTC.

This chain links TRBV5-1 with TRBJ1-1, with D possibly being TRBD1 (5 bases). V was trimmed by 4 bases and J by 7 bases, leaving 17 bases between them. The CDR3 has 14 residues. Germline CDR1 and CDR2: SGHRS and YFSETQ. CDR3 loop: CASSPLDSSVEAFF. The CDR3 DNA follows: TGCGCCAGCAGCCCCCTAGACAGCAGCGTTGAAGCTTTCTTT.